Listed below are T cell receptor beta chains from one sample, sequenced in a study of blood T cell repertoires in COVID-19. Generated by immunoSEQ multiplex PCR, the TCRdb table keeps only in-frame clones and is missing some. The sample holds about 190,000 clones, 84% seen once. Sample: PBMCs or T cells enriched from blood (not recorded which). The receptor set was obtained from a woman in her thirties who had been exposed to COVID-19. Each CDR3 is given without its conserved first and last residue. The order of the fields is J gene, V gene, CDR3 protein.

J: TRBJ1-4; V: TRBV6-2/TRBV6-3; CDR3: ASSYIGATNEKLF
J: TRBJ1-1; V: TRBV5-4; CDR3: ASSLMRANTEAF
J: TRBJ1-2; V: TRBV9; CDR3: ASSGPRDYT
J: TRBJ2-7; V: TRBV14; CDR3: ASSQDLRRSGEQY
J: TRBJ2-1; V: TRBV9; CDR3: ASSVVGIRSYNEQF
J: TRBJ2-7; V: TRBV5-1; CDR3: ASSPTGLAQYEQY
J: TRBJ1-2; V: TRBV7-9; CDR3: ASSLSQSLNYGYT
J: TRBJ1-6; V: TRBV7-9; CDR3: ASSSTGGSPLH
J: TRBJ1-4; V: TRBV7-2; CDR3: ASSLRGSGNEKLF
J: TRBJ1-5; V: TRBV5-8; CDR3: ASSARTGLSNQPQH
J: TRBJ2-7; V: TRBV6-5; CDR3: ASSRQGYEQY
J: TRBJ2-5; V: TRBV19; CDR3: ASSSGRGLGETQY
J: TRBJ1-6; V: TRBV30; CDR3: AWSVIPVSSYNSPLH
J: TRBJ2-5; V: TRBV7-8; CDR3: ASSLASGGAWTQY
J: TRBJ1-3; V: TRBV5-1; CDR3: ASSLQGGQSGNTIY
J: TRBJ2-2; V: TRBV14; CDR3: ASSQYGSPGELF
J: TRBJ1-5; V: TRBV2; CDR3: ASIGRGSNQPQH
J: TRBJ1-5; V: TRBV30; CDR3: AWMAGDNQPQH
J: TRBJ1-4; V: TRBV10-2; CDR3: ASNPRTGLNEKLF
J: TRBJ1-4; V: TRBV5-6; CDR3: ASSVYDRDFEKLF
J: TRBJ1-1; V: TRBV7-9; CDR3: ASSYERHAF
J: TRBJ2-7; V: TRBV3-1/TRBV3-2; CDR3: ASSSPYNFYEQY
J: TRBJ2-1; V: TRBV3-1/TRBV3-2; CDR3: ASSQGWDTVEQF
J: TRBJ1-3; V: TRBV2; CDR3: ASRAGVSGNTIY
J: TRBJ2-2; V: TRBV3-1/TRBV3-2; CDR3: ASSQGIADVRELF
J: TRBJ1-1; V: TRBV6-5; CDR3: ASSYSNELNTEAF
J: TRBJ2-1; V: TRBV7-3; CDR3: ASSLGPGTNDNEQF
J: TRBJ1-5; V: TRBV19; CDR3: ASSIFGLGLANQPQH
J: TRBJ1-1; V: TRBV7-9; CDR3: ASSPRDREFWWTEAF
J: TRBJ2-7; V: TRBV27; CDR3: ASSLGSGAGGEQY
J: TRBJ2-7; V: TRBV4-3; CDR3: ASSHVAGPHEQY
J: TRBJ1-4; V: TRBV13; CDR3: ASSSRGGVNEKLF
J: TRBJ1-2; V: TRBV7-2; CDR3: ASSLAWTDRDGYT
J: TRBJ2-7; V: TRBV18; CDR3: ASSRDTHEQY
J: TRBJ1-5; V: TRBV10-1; CDR3: ASSERTERYSNQPQH
J: TRBJ1-3; V: TRBV5-1; CDR3: ASSAGPTNGNTIY
J: TRBJ2-7; V: TRBV5-6; CDR3: ASRQGALGVLSEQY
J: TRBJ1-1; V: TRBV2; CDR3: ASRTSPIGGRGNTEAF
J: TRBJ1-3; V: TRBV3-1/TRBV3-2; CDR3: ASSERGAHGNTIY
J: TRBJ1-1; V: TRBV5-1; CDR3: ASSLETTGTNTEAF